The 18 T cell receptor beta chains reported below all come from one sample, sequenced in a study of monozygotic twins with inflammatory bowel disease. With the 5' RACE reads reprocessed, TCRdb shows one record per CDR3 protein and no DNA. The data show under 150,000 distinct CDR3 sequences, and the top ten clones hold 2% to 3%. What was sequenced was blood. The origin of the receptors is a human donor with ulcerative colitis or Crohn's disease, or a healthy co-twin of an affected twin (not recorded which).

The CDR3 loop reads CSASRSGAGELFF. This chain uses TRBV20-1 with TRBJ2-2; as DNA is missing, the TRBD1 call by TCRdb cannot be tested. The CDR3 is 13 amino acids. CDR1 DFQATT and CDR2 SNEGSKA come from the germline V gene (reference sequence).

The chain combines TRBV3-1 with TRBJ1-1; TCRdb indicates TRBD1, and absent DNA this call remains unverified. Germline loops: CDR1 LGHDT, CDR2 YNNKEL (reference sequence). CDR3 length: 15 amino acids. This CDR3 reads CASSPYRQGAREAFF.

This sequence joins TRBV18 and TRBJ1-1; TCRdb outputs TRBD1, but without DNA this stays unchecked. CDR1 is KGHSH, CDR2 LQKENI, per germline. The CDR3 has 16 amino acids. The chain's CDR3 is CASSPAVGTTNTEAFF.

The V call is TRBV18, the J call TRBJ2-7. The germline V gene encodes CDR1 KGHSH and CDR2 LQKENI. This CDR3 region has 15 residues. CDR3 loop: CASSPTTGAAYEQYF. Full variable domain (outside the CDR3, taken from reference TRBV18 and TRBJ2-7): NAGVMQNPRHLVRRRGQEARLRCSPMKGHSHVYWYRQLPEEGLKFMVYLQKENIIDESGMPKERFSAEFPKEGPSILRIQQVVRGDSAAYFCASSPTTGAAYEQYFGPGTRLTVT.

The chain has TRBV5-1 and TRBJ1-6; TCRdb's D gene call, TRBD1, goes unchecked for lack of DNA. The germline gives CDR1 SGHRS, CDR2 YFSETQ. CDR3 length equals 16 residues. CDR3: CASSLYEGSGNSPLHF.

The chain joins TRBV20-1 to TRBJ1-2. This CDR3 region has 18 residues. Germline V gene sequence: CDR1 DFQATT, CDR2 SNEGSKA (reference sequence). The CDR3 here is CSASHPRGQRALNYGYTF.

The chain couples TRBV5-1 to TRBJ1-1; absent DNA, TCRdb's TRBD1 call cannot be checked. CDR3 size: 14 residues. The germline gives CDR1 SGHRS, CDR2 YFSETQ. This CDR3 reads CASTEQGRSTEAFF.

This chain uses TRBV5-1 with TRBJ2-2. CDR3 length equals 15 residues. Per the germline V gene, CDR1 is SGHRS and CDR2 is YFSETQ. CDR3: CASSPQPLSAGELFF.

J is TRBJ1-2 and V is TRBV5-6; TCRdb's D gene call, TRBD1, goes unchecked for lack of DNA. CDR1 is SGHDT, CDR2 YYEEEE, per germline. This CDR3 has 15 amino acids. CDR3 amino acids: CASSRGPGNPFGYTF.

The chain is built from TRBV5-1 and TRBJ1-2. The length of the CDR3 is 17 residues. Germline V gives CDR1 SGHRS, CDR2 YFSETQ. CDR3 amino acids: CASSLVVSGGNTYGYTF.

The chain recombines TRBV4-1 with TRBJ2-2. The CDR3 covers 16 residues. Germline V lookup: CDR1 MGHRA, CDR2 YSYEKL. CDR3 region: CASSRLYTLATGELFF.

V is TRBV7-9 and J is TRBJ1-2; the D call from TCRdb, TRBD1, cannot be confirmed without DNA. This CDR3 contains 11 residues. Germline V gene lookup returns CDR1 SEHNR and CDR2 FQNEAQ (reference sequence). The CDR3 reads CASSRQGQYTF.

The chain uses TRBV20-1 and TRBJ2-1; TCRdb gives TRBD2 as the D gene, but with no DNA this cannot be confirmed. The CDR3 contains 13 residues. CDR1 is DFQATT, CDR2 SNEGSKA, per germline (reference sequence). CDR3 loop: CSVRDSLYNEQFF.

The CDR3 loop reads CASRGDGVKGELFF. The genes are TRBV5-1 and TRBJ2-2; TCRdb designates TRBD1, a call that cannot be tested without DNA. The V gene's germline CDR1 is SGHRS and CDR2 YFSETQ. This CDR3 region has 14 residues.

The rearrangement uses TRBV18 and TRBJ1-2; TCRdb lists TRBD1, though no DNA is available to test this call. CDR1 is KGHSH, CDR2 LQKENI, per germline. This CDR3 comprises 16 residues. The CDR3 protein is CASSPLDIQIAAGYTF.

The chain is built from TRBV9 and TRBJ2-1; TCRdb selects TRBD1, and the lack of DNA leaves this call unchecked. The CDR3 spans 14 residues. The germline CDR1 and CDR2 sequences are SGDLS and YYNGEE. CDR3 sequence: CASSVAYRVTEQFF.

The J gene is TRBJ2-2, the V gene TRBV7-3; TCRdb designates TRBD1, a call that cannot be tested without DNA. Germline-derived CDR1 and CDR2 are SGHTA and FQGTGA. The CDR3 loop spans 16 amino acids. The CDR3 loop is CASSPAGAQVSGELFF.

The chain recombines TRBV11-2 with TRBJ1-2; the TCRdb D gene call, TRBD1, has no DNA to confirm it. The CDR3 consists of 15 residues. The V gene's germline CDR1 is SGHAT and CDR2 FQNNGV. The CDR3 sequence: CASSWGTIPFYGYTF.